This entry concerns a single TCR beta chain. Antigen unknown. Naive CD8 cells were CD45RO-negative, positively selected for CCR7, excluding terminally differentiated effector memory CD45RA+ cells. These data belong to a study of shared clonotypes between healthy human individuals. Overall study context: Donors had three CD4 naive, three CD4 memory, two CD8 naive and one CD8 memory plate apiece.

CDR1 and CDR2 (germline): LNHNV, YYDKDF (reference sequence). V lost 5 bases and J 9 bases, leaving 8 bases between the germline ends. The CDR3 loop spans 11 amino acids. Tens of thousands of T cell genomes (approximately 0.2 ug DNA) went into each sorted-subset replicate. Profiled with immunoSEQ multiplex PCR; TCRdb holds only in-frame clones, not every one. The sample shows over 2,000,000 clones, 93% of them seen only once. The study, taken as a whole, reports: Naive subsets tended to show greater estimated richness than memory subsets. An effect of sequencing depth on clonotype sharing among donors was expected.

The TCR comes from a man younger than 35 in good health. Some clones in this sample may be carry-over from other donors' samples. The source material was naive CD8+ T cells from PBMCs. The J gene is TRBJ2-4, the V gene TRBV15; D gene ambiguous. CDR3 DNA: TGTGCCACCAGCTCCAACGTCATTCAGTACTTC. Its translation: CATSSNVIQYF.